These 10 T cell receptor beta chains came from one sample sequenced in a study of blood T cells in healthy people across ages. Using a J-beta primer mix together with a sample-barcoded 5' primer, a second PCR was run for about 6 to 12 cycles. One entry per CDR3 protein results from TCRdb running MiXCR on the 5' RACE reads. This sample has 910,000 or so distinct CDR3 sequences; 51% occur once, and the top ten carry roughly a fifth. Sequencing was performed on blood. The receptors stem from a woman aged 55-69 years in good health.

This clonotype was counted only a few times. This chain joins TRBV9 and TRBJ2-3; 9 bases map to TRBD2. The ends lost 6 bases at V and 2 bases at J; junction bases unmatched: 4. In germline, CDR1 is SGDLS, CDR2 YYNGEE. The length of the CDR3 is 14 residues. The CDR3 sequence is CASNLAGTTDTQYF. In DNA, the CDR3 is TGTGCCAGCAATCTAGCGGGAACCACAGATACGCAGTATTTT.

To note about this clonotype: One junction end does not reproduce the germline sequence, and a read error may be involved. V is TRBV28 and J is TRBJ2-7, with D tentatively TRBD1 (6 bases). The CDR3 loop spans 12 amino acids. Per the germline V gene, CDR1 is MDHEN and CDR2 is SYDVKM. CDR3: CASSGGGYERYF. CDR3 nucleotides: TGTGCCAGCAGTGGGGGCGGCTACGAGCGGTACTTC. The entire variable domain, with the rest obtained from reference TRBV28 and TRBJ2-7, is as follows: DVKVTQSSRYLVKRTGEKVFLECVQDMDHENMFWYRQDPGLGLRLIYFSYDVKMKEKGDIPEGYSVSREKKERFSLILESASTNQTSMYLCASSGGGYERYFGPGTRLTVT.

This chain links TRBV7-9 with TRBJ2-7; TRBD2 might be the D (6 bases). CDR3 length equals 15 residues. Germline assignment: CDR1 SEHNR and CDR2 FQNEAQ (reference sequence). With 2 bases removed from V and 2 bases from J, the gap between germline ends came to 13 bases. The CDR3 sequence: CASSLIDAGTYEQYF. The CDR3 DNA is TGTGCCAGCAGCTTAATTGACGCGGGAACCTACGAGCAGTACTTC.

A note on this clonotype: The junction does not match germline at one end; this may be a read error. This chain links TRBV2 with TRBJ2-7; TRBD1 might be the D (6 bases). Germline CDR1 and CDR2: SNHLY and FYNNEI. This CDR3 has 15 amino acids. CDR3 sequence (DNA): TGTGCCCGCAGGTTAAACAGGGTAACAACCTACGAGCAGTACTTC. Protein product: CARRLNRVTTYEQYF.

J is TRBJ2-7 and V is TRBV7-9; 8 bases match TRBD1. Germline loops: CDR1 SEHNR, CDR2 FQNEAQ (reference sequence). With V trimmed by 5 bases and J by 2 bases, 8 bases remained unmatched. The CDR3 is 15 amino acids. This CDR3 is CASSKKATGAYEQYF. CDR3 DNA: TGTGCCAGCAGCAAGAAAGCGACAGGGGCCTACGAGCAGTACTTC.

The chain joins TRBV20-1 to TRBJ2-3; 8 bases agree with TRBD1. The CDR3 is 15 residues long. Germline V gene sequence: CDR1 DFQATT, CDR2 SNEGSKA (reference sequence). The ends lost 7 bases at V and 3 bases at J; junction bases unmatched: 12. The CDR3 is CSVRPPTGGTDTQYF. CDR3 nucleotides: TGCAGTGTCAGGCCCCCTACAGGGGGGACAGATACGCAGTATTTT.

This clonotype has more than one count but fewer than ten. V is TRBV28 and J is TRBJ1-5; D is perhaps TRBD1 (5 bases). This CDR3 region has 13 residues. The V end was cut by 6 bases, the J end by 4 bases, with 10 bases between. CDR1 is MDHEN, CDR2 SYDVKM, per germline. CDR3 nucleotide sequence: TGTGCCAGCAGATGGGACGTAAATCAGCCCCAGCATTTT. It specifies CASRWDVNQPQHF.

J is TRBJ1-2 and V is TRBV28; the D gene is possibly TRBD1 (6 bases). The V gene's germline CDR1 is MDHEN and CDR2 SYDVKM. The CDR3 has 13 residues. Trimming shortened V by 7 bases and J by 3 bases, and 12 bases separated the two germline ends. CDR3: CASKQQGYYGYTF. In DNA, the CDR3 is TGTGCCAGCAAACAACAGGGATACTATGGCTACACCTTC.

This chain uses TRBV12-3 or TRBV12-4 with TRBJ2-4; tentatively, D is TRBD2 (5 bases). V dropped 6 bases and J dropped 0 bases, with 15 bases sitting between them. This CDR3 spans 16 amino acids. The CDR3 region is CASSPHFGLAKNIQYF. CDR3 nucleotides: TGTGCCAGCAGCCCGCACTTTGGACTAGCCAAAAACATTCAGTACTTC.

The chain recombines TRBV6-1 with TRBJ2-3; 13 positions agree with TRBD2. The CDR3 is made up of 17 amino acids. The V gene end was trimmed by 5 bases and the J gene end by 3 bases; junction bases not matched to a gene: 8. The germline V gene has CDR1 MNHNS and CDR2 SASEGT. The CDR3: CASSTHGLAGVTDTQYF. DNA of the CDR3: TGTGCCAGCAGTACCCACGGACTAGCGGGAGTTACAGATACGCAGTATTTT.